The 11 T cell receptor beta chains listed next were all sequenced from one sample in a study of technical replicates of blood from four donors. Here immunoSEQ multiplex PCR was the method, and the copy in TCRdb shows in-frame clones only, minus some. Of some 70,000 clones in the sample, under 98% were seen once. Material for sequencing was T cells isolated from PBMCs. The origin of the receptors is a human donor in good health.

The CDR3 region is CASSLESETVEQYF. CDR3 bases: TGTGCCAGCAGCTTAGAGAGCGAGACAGTCGAGCAGTACTTC. The V and J genes are TRBV7-9 and TRBJ2-7, with D possibly being TRBD1 (5 bases). V lost 1 base to trimming and J lost 6 bases, with 13 bases between them. CDR1 and CDR2 from the germline V gene are SEHNR and FQNEAQ (reference sequence). The CDR3 has 14 residues.

The CDR3 here is CASSLREPEAFF. The DNA for the CDR3 is TGTGCCAGCAGCTTACGGGAGCCTGAAGCTTTCTTT. This chain joins TRBV5-6 and TRBJ1-1; D remains ambiguous. Deletions cut 2 bases from V and 6 bases from J, with 8 bases between. The CDR3 is made up of 12 amino acids. From germline, CDR1 is SGHDT and CDR2 YYEEEE. Full variable domain (missing parts from reference TRBV5-6 and TRBJ1-1): DAGVTQSPTHLIKTRGQQVTLRCSPKSGHDTVSWYQQALGQGPQFIFQYYEEEERQRGNFPDRFSGHQFPNYSSELNVNALLLGDSALYLCASSLREPEAFFGQGTRLTVV.

This chain links TRBV6-5 with TRBJ1-2; D remains ambiguous. Germline CDR1 and CDR2: MNHEY and SVGAGI. The V and J ends lost 2 bases and 2 bases respectively, with 9 bases between them. CDR3 length: 14 amino acids. The CDR3 loop is CASSYEKENYGYTF. The CDR3 DNA is TGTGCCAGCAGTTACGAGAAAGAGAACTATGGCTACACCTTC.

This clone was detected only once. The V gene is TRBV5-1, the J gene TRBJ1-5, with 7 bases that match TRBD1. The CDR3 is made up of 16 amino acids. Germline V gives CDR1 SGHRS, CDR2 YFSETQ. With 1 base clipped from V and 2 bases from J, the junction kept 6 bases outside the gene matches. CDR3 nucleotides: TGCGCCAGCAGCTTGACAGGGGAGGTAGGCAATCAGCCCCAGCATTTT. Protein sequence: CASSLTGEVGNQPQHF.

The V gene is TRBV2, the J gene TRBJ2-1, with 9 nucleotides matching TRBD2. Germline CDR1 reads SNHLY; CDR2 reads FYNNEI. The J segment lost 6 bases and the V segment lost 6 bases, leaving 18 bases of the junction unmatched. CDR3 length: 18 amino acids. This chain's CDR3 is CASSVVVAGAEMFNEQFF. CDR3 DNA: TGTGCCAGCAGCGTAGTTGTAGCGGGAGCAGAGATGTTCAATGAGCAGTTCTTC. The full variable domain, its missing parts supplied by reference TRBV2 and TRBJ2-1, is EPEVTQTPSHQVTQMGQEVILRCVPISNHLYFYWYRQILGQKVEFLVSFYNNEISEKSEIFDDQFSVERPDGSNFTLKIRSTKLEDSAMYFCASSVVVAGAEMFNEQFFGPGTRLTVL.

The chain is built from TRBV9 and TRBJ1-2; 12 positions match TRBD1. The CDR3 length is 16 residues. V was pared by 0 bases and J by 8 bases, with 8 bases of the junction left unmatched. Looked up from germline, CDR1 is SGDLS and CDR2 is YYNGEE. CDR3 region: CASSVAPGQGAQGYTF. As DNA, the CDR3 is TGTGCCAGCAGCGTAGCGCCGGGACAGGGGGCACAGGGCTACACCTTC.

The chain is built from TRBV4-2 and TRBJ2-7, with 7 nucleotides matching TRBD2. Germline V gives CDR1 LGHNA, CDR2 YNFKEQ. Trimming removed 3 bases from V and 4 bases from J; junction bases left unmatched: 9. This CDR3 region has 15 residues. This chain's CDR3 is CASSHGLLASYEQYF. CDR3 nucleotides: TGTGCCAGCAGCCATGGGTTACTAGCGTCGTACGAGCAGTACTTC.

This chain links TRBV7-9 with TRBJ1-2; TRBD1 matches at 9 bases. Per the germline V gene, CDR1 is SEHNR and CDR2 is FQNEAQ (reference sequence). This CDR3 spans 14 amino acids. V gave up 6 bases and J gave up 7 bases; unmatched junction bases: 9. For the CDR3, the DNA is TGTGCCAGCAGTTCCACAGGGGGCTTGGGTGGCTACACCTTC. Protein product: CASSSTGGLGGYTF.

The chain combines TRBV11-2 with TRBJ2-1; 9 bases line up with TRBD2. The trim removed 2 bases at V and 7 bases at J, leaving 6 bases unmatched. The V gene's germline CDR1 is SGHAT and CDR2 FQNNGV. The CDR3 is 15 amino acids. The DNA for the CDR3 is TGTGCCAGCAGCTTACTTAGCGGGAGTAGGAATGAGCAGTTCTTC. Translated, it gives CASSLLSGSRNEQFF.

The genes are TRBV5-6 and TRBJ2-1; a weak D match, TRBD2 (6 bases). Trimming took off 1 base at V and 7 bases at J, with 12 bases between the two ends. The CDR3 contains 14 residues. CDR1 is SGHDT and CDR2 is YYEEEE in the germline V gene. CDR3: CASSLNLAWNEQFF. The CDR3 nucleotides read TGTGCCAGCAGCTTGAATCTAGCGTGGAATGAGCAGTTCTTC.

This clone was detected only once. The rearrangement links TRBV6-5 to TRBJ2-2; D not certain. Trimming removed 6 bases at V and 5 bases at J, with 4 bases between. This CDR3 contains 11 residues. Germline CDR1 is MNHEY and CDR2 is SVGAGI. Written as DNA, the CDR3 is TGTGCCAGCAGATCGACCGGGGAGCTGTTTTTT. Its translation is CASRSTGELFF.